Listed below are T cell receptor beta chains from one sample, sequenced in a study of T cell responses to AZD1222 COVID-19 vaccine. The method was immunoSEQ multiplex PCR; TCRdb's version includes in-frame clones alone and lacks a portion of them. This sample has around 80,000 clones, with about 92% found just once. This specimen was peripheral blood, taken 28 days after the second AZD1222 dose. These receptors originate from an adult who received the AZD1222 COVID-19 vaccine. The CDR3 runs from the conserved cysteine through the conserved F or W. Each record gives: J gene, D gene, clone size, CDR3 length, V gene, CDR3 protein, CDR3 DNA. D genes are given only for firm matches. A clone size is listed for some rows: how often the clone was seen (once, few, many), or a class if it is expanded.

TRBJ1-4,-,-,12,TRBV18,CASSRYSEKLFF,TGTGCCAGCTCACGGTACTCAGAAAAACTGTTTTTT
TRBJ1-2,-,-,14,TRBV24-1,CATSDHGSLPGYTF,TGTGCCACCAGTGATCACGGGAGCCTACCCGGCTACACCTTC
TRBJ2-7,-,-,18,TRBV28,CASSPAFYGAGVLYEQYF,TGTGCCAGCAGTCCGGCTTTCTATGGGGCAGGGGTCCTCTACGAGCAGTACTTC
TRBJ1-6,-,-,14,TRBV25-1,CASRETGDFSPLHF,TGTGCCAGCAGAGAGACAGGCGATTTTTCACCCCTCCACTTT
TRBJ1-2,TRBD1,-,17,TRBV4-3,CASSQGLVGGQGNGYTF,TGCGCCAGCAGCCAAGGTCTGGTCGGGGGACAGGGTAACGGCTACACCTTC
TRBJ2-7,-,-,15,TRBV5-4,CASSPGAARDYEQYF,TGTGCCAGCAGCCCGGGGGCGGCCCGGGACTACGAGCAGTACTTC
TRBJ1-1,-,-,13,TRBV29-1,CSGRGGGWTEAFF,TGCAGCGGTAGAGGTGGGGGATGGACTGAAGCTTTCTTT
TRBJ1-4,-,-,14,TRBV30,CAWSIQTTNEKLFF,TGTGCCTGGAGTATACAGACAACTAATGAAAAACTGTTTTTT
TRBJ2-7,TRBD2,-,18,TRBV4-2,CASSPLTSTSGSGYEQYF,TGTGCCAGCAGCCCGCTCACCTCGACTAGCGGGAGTGGTTACGAGCAGTACTTC
TRBJ1-2,-,few,12,TRBV7-9,CASSTPGQGYTF,TGTGCCAGCAGCACTCCGGGCCAGGGTTACACCTTC
TRBJ2-7,-,once,15,TRBV2,CASGGGGTGSYEQYF,TGTGCCAGCGGGGGAGGGGGCACGGGATCCTACGAGCAGTACTTC
TRBJ2-1,-,-,13,TRBV6-2/TRBV6-3,CASSPGALNEQFF,TGTGCCAGCAGCCCCGGGGCCTTGAATGAGCAGTTCTTC
TRBJ1-1,-,-,15,TRBV28,CASRGAGLLNTEAFF,TGTGCCAGCAGGGGGGCAGGGCTATTGAACACTGAAGCTTTCTTT
TRBJ2-3,TRBD1,-,14,TRBV4-1,CASSQVGQRDTQYF,TGCGCCAGCAGCCAAGTGGGACAGAGAGATACGCAGTATTTT
TRBJ1-5,-,-,15,TRBV21-1,CASSKPKGLNQPQHF,TGTGCCAGCAGCAAACCAAAGGGGTTAAATCAGCCCCAGCATTTT
TRBJ1-2,-,-,14,TRBV19,CASKSGVGYYGYTF,TGTGCCAGTAAATCGGGGGTTGGGTACTATGGCTACACCTTC
TRBJ2-1,-,-,14,TRBV30,CAWSPTEGVDEQFF,TGTGCCTGGAGTCCTACAGAGGGGGTCGATGAGCAGTTCTTC
TRBJ1-5,-,-,15,TRBV25-1,CASTGGRVSNQPQHF,TGTGCCAGCACCGGCGGCAGAGTGAGCAATCAGCCCCAGCATTTT
TRBJ2-7,-,-,14,TRBV30,CAWSVRSGSNEQYF,TGTGCCTGGAGTGTACGAAGTGGAAGCAACGAGCAGTACTTC
TRBJ1-3,-,-,13,TRBV28,CASGGPRYNTIYF,TGTGCCAGCGGTGGACCGCGGTACAACACCATATATTTT
TRBJ1-3,-,-,15,TRBV19,CASSFRTLSGNTIYF,TGTGCCAGTAGTTTTCGGACCCTGTCTGGAAACACCATATATTTT
TRBJ1-5,-,-,15,TRBV7-8,CASSPPPYSNQPQHF,TGTGCCAGCAGCCCCCCCCCTTATAGCAATCAGCCCCAGCATTTT
TRBJ1-5,-,-,15,TRBV7-9,CASSLGDYSNQPQHF,TGTGCCAGCAGCTTGGGGGATTATAGCAATCAGCCCCAGCATTTT
TRBJ2-1,-,once,13,TRBV18,CASSPGGRYEQFF,TGTGCCAGCTCACCGGGGGGGCGGTATGAGCAGTTCTTC
TRBJ1-1,-,-,13,TRBV5-6,CASSFTENTEAFF,TGTGCCAGCAGCTTCACAGAGAACACTGAAGCTTTCTTT
TRBJ2-7,-,-,17,TRBV27,CASSPYWRRRAAYEQYF,TGTGCCAGCAGTCCGTATTGGAGGCGGAGGGCCGCCTACGAGCAGTACTTC
TRBJ1-1,-,-,12,TRBV5-4,CASSLRGTEAFF,TGTGCCAGCAGCCTTAGGGGTACTGAAGCTTTCTTT
TRBJ2-2,TRBD2,once,18,TRBV3-1/TRBV3-2,CASSRSLAGGADTGELFF,TGTGCCAGCAGCCGCTCTCTGGCGGGAGGTGCTGACACCGGGGAGCTGTTTTTT
TRBJ2-5,TRBD2,-,16,TRBV4-3,CASSQHLGLDTETQYF,TGCGCCAGCAGCCAACACTTGGGACTAGACACGGAGACCCAGTACTTC
TRBJ1-6,-,-,14,TRBV27,CASSWRTNNSPLHF,TGTGCCAGCAGTTGGCGGACCAATAATTCACCCCTCCACTTT
TRBJ1-2,-,-,14,TRBV4-2,CASSQVTSARGYTF,TGTGCCAGCAGCCAAGTCACCTCGGCGAGGGGCTACACCTTC
TRBJ1-1,-,-,14,TRBV6-5,CASSYRSGLPKAFF,TGTGCCAGCAGTTACCGCTCGGGGCTTCCCAAAGCTTTCTTT
TRBJ2-7,-,-,15,TRBV6-1,CASSEGEDGAYEQYF,TGTGCCAGCAGTGAGGGCGAGGACGGAGCCTACGAGCAGTACTTC
TRBJ2-7,TRBD2,-,14,TRBV6-2/TRBV6-3,CASSYGTSGYEQYF,TGTGCCAGCAGTTACGGGACTAGCGGGTACGAGCAGTACTTC
TRBJ2-2,-,-,15,TRBV11-2,CASSHGGRNTGELFF,TGTGCCAGCAGCCACGGGGGCCGGAACACCGGGGAGCTGTTTTTT
TRBJ2-3,-,-,16,TRBV5-1,CASSLEGRESTDTQYF,TGCGCCAGCAGCTTGGAAGGCAGAGAAAGCACAGATACGCAGTATTTT
TRBJ2-1,-,-,20,TRBV10-3,CAISEGWGQGRDSSYNEQFF,TGTGCCATCAGTGAAGGCTGGGGGCAGGGGAGGGATAGTTCCTACAATGAGCAGTTCTTC
TRBJ2-1,-,-,13,TRBV13,CASSSSDYNEQFF,TGTGCCAGCAGCTCATCGGACTACAATGAGCAGTTCTTC
TRBJ1-5,-,-,18,TRBV6-4,CARSIAVEWQRVNQPQHF,TGTGCCAGGTCGATAGCGGTGGAATGGCAGAGGGTAAATCAGCCCCAGCATTTT
TRBJ1-5,TRBD1,-,15,TRBV7-9,CASSLAGTGGTAQHF,TGTGCCAGCAGCTTAGCCGGGACAGGGGGGACGGCCCAGCATTTT
TRBJ2-7,-,few,15,TRBV10-1,CASSESRTPSGEQYF,TGCGCCAGCAGTGAGTCACGGACCCCAAGTGGCGAGCAGTACTTC
TRBJ2-3,TRBD1,-,18,TRBV5-6,CASSSPLPGQGGTDTQYF,TGTGCCAGCAGCTCACCCCTCCCCGGACAGGGGGGCACAGATACGCAGTATTTT
TRBJ2-3,-,-,13,TRBV5-6,CASSGRGSDTQYF,TGTGCCAGCTCGGGCAGGGGATCAGATACGCAGTATTTT
TRBJ2-2,TRBD2,few,18,TRBV6-6,CASSQLSGTSGSTGELFF,TGTGCCAGCAGTCAACTCTCCGGGACTAGCGGGAGTACCGGGGAGCTGTTTTTT
TRBJ2-3,TRBD2,few,16,TRBV25-1,CASSESGGSMTDTQYF,TGTGCCAGCAGTGAATCCGGCGGGAGTATGACAGATACGCAGTATTTT
TRBJ1-1,TRBD1,-,15,TRBV13,CASSLGVNGQGEAFF,TGTGCCAGCAGCTTAGGGGTAAACGGACAGGGTGAAGCTTTCTTT
TRBJ2-2,-,-,17,TRBV5-4,CASSFPGGPEGTGELFF,TGTGCCAGCAGCTTCCCTGGGGGGCCCGAGGGCACCGGGGAGCTGTTTTTT
TRBJ1-2,-,-,13,TRBV30,CAWTRGSNYGYTF,TGTGCCTGGACGAGGGGTTCAAACTATGGCTACACCTTC
TRBJ2-2,-,-,11,TRBV5-6,CASSFAGELFF,TGTGCCAGCAGCTTCGCCGGGGAGCTGTTTTTT
TRBJ2-1,TRBD1,-,13,TRBV27,CACGTGDYNEQFF,TGTGCTTGCGGGACAGGGGACTACAATGAGCAGTTCTTC
TRBJ2-1,-,-,14,TRBV19,CASSIDRFYNEQFF,TGTGCCAGTAGTATAGACCGATTCTACAATGAGCAGTTCTTC